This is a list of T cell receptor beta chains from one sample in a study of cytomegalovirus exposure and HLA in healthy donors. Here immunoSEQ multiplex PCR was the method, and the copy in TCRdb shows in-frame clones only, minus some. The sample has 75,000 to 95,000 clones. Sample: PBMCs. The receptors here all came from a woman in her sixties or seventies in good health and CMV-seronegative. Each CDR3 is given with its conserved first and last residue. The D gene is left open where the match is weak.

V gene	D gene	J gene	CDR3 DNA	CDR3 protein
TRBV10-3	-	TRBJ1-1	TGTGCCATCACGGGGGAGAACACTGAAGCTTTCTTT	CAITGENTEAFF
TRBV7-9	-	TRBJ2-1	TGTGCCAGCAGCTTAGTTACAGCTTCTGGCAATGAGCAGTTCTTC	CASSLVTASGNEQFF
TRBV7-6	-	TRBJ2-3	TGTGCCAGCAGCTTAGCGTGGGGCCCTGCGCAGTATTTT	CASSLAWGPAQYF
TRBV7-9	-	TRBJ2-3	TGTGCCAGCAGCTTAGCCCCTATGTCAGATACGCAGTATTTT	CASSLAPMSDTQYF
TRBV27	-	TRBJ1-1	TGTGCCAGCAGTTCTTTGGGGGCAGGGGAGAACACTGAAGCTTTCTTT	CASSSLGAGENTEAFF
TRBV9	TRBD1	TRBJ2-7	TGTGCCAGCAGCGTAGGCCAGGGGGTATACTACGAGCAGTACTTC	CASSVGQGVYYEQYF
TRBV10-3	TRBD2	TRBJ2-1	TGTGCCATCAGAGCGGGACCGAACAATGAGCAGTTCTTC	CAIRAGPNNEQFF
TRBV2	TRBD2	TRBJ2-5	TGTGCCAGCAACGGACTAGCGGGAGCGCGAGGTGGAGAGACCCAGTACTTC	CASNGLAGARGGETQYF
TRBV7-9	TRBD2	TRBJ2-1	TGTGCCAGCAGCTTAGTGCCCGGGAGGGGGGATGAGCAGTTCTTC	CASSLVPGRGDEQFF
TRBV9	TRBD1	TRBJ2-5	TGTGCCAGCAGCCCCCATCAGGGGACAGGGCAAGAGACCCAGTACTTC	CASSPHQGTGQETQYF
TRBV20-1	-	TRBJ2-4	TGCAATGAACCATTGACAGGAACGGACTTC	CNEPLTGTDF
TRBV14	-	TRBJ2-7	TGTGCCAGCAGCCAAGGGCGGGGGCCCTACGAGCAGTACTTC	CASSQGRGPYEQYF
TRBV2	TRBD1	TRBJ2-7	TGTGCCAGCAGGGAGGACAGGGCGGTTCGGGGTCTCGAGCAGTACTTC	CASREDRAVRGLEQYF
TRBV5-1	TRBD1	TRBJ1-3	TGCGCCAGCAGCTTGGCTGACAGGGGCTCTGGAAACACCATATATTTT	CASSLADRGSGNTIYF
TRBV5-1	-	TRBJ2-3	TGCGCCAGCAGCTATTCGCAGGGTCCCACAGATACGCAGTATTTT	CASSYSQGPTDTQYF
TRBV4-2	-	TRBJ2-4	TGTGCCAGCAGCCAAGATTTGGCGGACTACAAAAACATTCAGTACTTC	CASSQDLADYKNIQYF